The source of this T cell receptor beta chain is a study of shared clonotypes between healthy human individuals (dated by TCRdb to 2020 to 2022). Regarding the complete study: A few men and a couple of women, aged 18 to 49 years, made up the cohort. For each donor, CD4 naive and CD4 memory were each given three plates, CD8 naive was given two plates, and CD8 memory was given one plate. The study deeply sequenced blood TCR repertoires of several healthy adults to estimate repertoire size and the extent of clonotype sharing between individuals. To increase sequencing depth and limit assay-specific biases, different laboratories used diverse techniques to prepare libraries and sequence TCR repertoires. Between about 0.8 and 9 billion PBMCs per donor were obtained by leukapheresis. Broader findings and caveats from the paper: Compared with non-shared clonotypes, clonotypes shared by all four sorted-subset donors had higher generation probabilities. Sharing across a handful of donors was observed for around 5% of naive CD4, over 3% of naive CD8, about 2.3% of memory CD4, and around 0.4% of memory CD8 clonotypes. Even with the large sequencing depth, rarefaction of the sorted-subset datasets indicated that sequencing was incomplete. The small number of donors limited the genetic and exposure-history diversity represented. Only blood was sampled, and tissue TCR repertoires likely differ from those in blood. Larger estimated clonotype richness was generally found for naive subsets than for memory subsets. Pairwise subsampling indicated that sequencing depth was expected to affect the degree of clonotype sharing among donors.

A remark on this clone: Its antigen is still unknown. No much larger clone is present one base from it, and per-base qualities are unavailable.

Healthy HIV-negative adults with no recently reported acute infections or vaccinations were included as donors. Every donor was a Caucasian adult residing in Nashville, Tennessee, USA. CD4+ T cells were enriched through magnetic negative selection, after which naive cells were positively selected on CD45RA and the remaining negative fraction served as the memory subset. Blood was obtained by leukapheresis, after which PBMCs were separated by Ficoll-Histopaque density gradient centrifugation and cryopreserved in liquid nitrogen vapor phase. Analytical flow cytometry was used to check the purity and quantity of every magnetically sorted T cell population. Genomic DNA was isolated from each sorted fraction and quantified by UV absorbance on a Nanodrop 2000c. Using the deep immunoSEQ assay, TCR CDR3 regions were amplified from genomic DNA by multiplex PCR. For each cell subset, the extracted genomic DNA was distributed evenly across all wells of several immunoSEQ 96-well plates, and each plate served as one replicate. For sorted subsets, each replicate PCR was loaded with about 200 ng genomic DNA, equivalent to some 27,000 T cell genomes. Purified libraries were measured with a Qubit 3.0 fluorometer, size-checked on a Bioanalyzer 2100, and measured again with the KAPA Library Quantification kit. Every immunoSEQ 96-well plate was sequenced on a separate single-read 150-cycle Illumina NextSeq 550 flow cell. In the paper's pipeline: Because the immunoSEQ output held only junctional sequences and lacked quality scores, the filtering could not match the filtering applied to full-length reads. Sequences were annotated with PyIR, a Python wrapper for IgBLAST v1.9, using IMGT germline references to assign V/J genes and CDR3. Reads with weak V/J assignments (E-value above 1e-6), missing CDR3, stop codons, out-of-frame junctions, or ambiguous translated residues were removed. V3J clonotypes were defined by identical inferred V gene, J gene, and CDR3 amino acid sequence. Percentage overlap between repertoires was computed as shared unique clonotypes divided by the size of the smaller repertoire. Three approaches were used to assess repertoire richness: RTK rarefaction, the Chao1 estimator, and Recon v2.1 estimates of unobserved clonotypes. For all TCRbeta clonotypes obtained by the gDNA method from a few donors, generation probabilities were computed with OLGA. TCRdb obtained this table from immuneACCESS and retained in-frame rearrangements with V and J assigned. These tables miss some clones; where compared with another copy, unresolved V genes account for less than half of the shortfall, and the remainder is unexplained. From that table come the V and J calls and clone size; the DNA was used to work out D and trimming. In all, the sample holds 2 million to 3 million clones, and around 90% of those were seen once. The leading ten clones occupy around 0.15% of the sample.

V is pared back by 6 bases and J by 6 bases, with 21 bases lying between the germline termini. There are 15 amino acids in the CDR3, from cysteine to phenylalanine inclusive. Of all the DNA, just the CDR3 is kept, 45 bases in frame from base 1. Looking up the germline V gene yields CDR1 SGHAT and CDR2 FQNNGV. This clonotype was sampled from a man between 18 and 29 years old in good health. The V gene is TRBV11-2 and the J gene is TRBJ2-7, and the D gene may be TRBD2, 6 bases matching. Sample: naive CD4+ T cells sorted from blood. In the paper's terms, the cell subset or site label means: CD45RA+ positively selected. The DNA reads TGTGCCAGCAGGACAAGCGGGCCTTCTCATGGCGAGCAGTACTTC. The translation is CASRTSGPSHGEQYF.